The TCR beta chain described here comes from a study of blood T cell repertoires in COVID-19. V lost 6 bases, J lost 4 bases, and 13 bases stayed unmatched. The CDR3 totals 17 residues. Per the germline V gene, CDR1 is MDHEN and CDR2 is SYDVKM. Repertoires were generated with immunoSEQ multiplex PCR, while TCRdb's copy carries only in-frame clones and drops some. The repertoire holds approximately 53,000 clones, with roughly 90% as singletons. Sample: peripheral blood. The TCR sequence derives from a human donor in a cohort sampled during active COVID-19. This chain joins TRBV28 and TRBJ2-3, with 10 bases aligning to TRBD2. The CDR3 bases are TGTGCCAGCAGATCTAACGCCCTAGCGGGAGTCTCAGATACGCAGTATTTT. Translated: CASRSNALAGVSDTQYF.